This T cell receptor (beta chain) was identified in a study of tumor-infiltrating lymphocytes in localized non-small cell lung cancer. Study context: Patients included smokers and never-smokers with various histologies, some sampled after neoadjuvant chemotherapy. Resected tumor was paired with non-adjacent uninvolved lung from the same patient.

With regard to this clone: Its matching antigen is unknown.

Looked up from germline, CDR1 is SGDLS and CDR2 is YYNGEE. This CDR3 spans 14 amino acids. The ends were cut back, 3 bases at V and 1 base at J, with 10 bases in the middle. Profiled with immunoSEQ multiplex PCR; TCRdb holds only in-frame clones, not every one. The top ten hold roughly 7% of the sample, which has several thousand clones, 60% to 80% seen once. Findings and caveats of the study: Not all patients were TCR sequenced, owing to tissue quantity. Different pieces of the same tissue went to different assays, confounding technical variation with intratumor heterogeneity.

The J gene is TRBJ1-2, the V gene TRBV9; a possible D gene is TRBD1 (5 bases). Material: uninvolved lung tissue not adjacent to the tumor. The receptor comes from a human donor with non-small cell lung cancer. CDR3 amino acids: CASSADSNNYGYTF. DNA for the CDR3: TGTGCCAGCAGCGCCGACAGCAATAACTATGGCTACACCTTC.